Reported below is one TCR beta chain. Its target is unknown. This table comes from immunoSEQ multiplex PCR, and its TCRdb copy is limited to in-frame clones, with some not included. The sample has roughly 76,000 clones; approximately 85% are singletons. Trimming took off 0 bases at V and 7 bases at J, with 10 bases between the two ends. CDR1 is SGDLS and CDR2 is YYNGEE in the germline V gene. The CDR3 has 14 amino acids. This record belongs to a study of OX40 agonist ivuxolimab in advanced cancers. Study-wide context: Patients with prior anti-PD-1, anti-PD-L1 or anti-CTLA-4 therapy were eligible; 40% had some. Study results and caveats: Among the lowest peripheral clonal expansion occurred in 0.1-3.0 mg/kg partial responders.

This clonotype was obtained from an adult with an advanced solid tumor such as melanoma, head and neck, liver or kidney cancer. Sequenced material: CD4+ or CD8+ T cells sorted from blood, taken in a trial of the OX40 agonist ivuxolimab. The J gene is TRBJ1-4, the V gene TRBV9; D gene ambiguous. The CDR3 loop is CASSVGQLGEKLFF. DNA for the CDR3: TGTGCCAGCAGCGTAGGGCAGCTAGGTGAAAAACTGTTTTTT.